The T cell receptor beta chain under discussion was sequenced for a study of CXCR3-negative and CXCR3-positive naive CD8 T cells. Findings and limits, study-wide: In CXCR3-positive naive cells, the TRB CDR3s were more hydrophobic than in CXCR3-negative naive cells. Researchers reported similar TRBV-TRBJ usage in naive CXCR3-negative and CXCR3-positive cells, though memory differed.

5' RACE that incorporated UMI labels was used to prepare the TRB cDNA libraries. TCRdb reprocessed the 5' RACE reads, keeping one entry per CDR3 protein, no DNA. This table holds roughly 7,000 distinct CDR3 sequences. Concerning this clonotype: Its antigen is not identified.

Germline V lookup: CDR1 SGHRS, CDR2 YFSETQ. The CDR3 totals 15 residues. J is TRBJ2-1 and V is TRBV5-1; the TCRdb call, TRBD2, lacks DNA for checking. The sequencing input was naive CXCR3+ CD8+ T cells from blood. The subset was: CD45RO-CCR7+CD27+CD95- naive CD8+ T cells expressing CXCR3 (TNR3+). The receptor was derived from a human donor in good health. Some clones in this sample may be carry-over from other donors' samples. The CDR3 sequence is CASSLAGGAYNEQFF.